This TCR beta chain was recovered during a study of OX40 agonist ivuxolimab in advanced cancers. Study-wide context: Ivuxolimab was an agonistic, fully human IgG2 monoclonal antibody directed against OX40 (CD134), a costimulatory receptor. Partial responses were achieved by three dose-escalation patients, of whom one had hepatocellular carcinoma and two had cutaneous melanoma. Intravenous ivuxolimab was administered to patients every 2 weeks at six dose levels: 0.01, 0.1, 0.3, 1.5, 3 and 10 mg/kg. The paper covers the monotherapy dose-escalation part of the phase I ivuxolimab trial, which included N of about 56 patients. The purpose of peripheral TCRbeta sequencing was to test whether ivuxolimab changed TCR sequence diversity and led to clonal T-cell expansion. Of the roughly 51 dose-escalation patients, hepatocellular carcinoma was present in around 20, melanoma in approximately 15, renal cell carcinoma in 9 and head and neck cancer in 9. The dose-escalation cohort was 82.7% male with a mean age of about 60 years, ranging from roughly 23 to 79. Patients were allowed to have had prior anti-PD-1, anti-PD-L1 or anti-CTLA-4 therapy, and 40% to 45% of the dose-escalation patients had been treated with checkpoint inhibitors.

To sequence the TCRbeta CDR3 region, genomic DNA was isolated from the sorted cells. TCRbeta CDR3 regions were sequenced using the immunoSEQ Assay. TCRdb stores this immuneACCESS table with in-frame sequences only. Part of the clones is absent; in the studies checked, under half of the shortfall reflects unresolved V genes, and no reason is known for the rest. This sample comprises 73,000 or so clones, approximately 92% of them detected only once. The ten largest clones capture roughly a tenth of the sample. Note on this clone: Its antigen is still unknown. Nothing much larger sits one base from this clone, and base qualities are not available.

Broad study findings and their caveats: At doses of 0.1 to 3.0 mg/kg, clonal expansion of both CD4+ and CD8+ T cells in blood was seen between baseline and week 6. Low levels of normalized T-cell clonal expansion were also seen in some patients who did not respond. In the 0.1-3.0 mg/kg groups, partial responders had among the lowest normalized peripheral clonal expansion, particularly in CD8+ T cells. The antigen specificity of the clonally expanded peripheral T cells was not determined. After ivuxolimab, more expanded clones were found on average in CD8+ T cells than in CD4+ T cells.

Patients with a history of autoimmune disease or receiving systemic immunosuppression were excluded from the trial. Peripheral blood for TCR sequencing was drawn from every dose cohort at baseline, at cycle 4 day 1 and at cycle 7 day 1. Samples came from an open-label, multicenter, first-in-human phase I dose-escalation trial of ivuxolimab. Adults with locally advanced or metastatic melanoma, renal cell, hepatocellular, or head and neck squamous cell carcinoma were enrolled in the trial. Before TCR sequencing, CD4+ T cells and CD8+ T cells were sorted from peripheral blood as separate populations. Here the sequenced sample was CD4+ or CD8+ T cells sorted from blood, taken in a trial of the OX40 agonist ivuxolimab. The sequence derives from an adult with an advanced solid tumor such as melanoma, head and neck, liver or kidney cancer.

The nucleotide sequence reads TGTGCCAGCAGCTTAGTCGCCAATCAGCCCCAGCATTTT. This is translated as CASSLVANQPQHF. The chain couples TRBV5-5 to TRBJ1-5; a confident D gene designation cannot be given. The germline V gene encodes CDR1 SGHKS and CDR2 YYEKEE (reference sequence). The germline ends are 6 bases apart after V is trimmed by 2 bases and J by 3 bases. Including cysteine and phenylalanine, the CDR3 has 13 amino acids. This entry keeps only the CDR3 DNA: 39 bases, framed from base 1.